This entry concerns a single T cell receptor (beta chain). Its specificity is unknown. Time point reported: week 23, last vaccination. In the vaccine, a single dose held 300 ug of the mutant IDH1 20-mer peptide, along with topical imiquimod. CDR3 length: 17 residues. CDR1 is SQVTM and CDR2 is ANQGSEA in the germline V gene. Trimming at V came to 0 bases and at J to 4 bases, leaving 9 bases not matched to a gene. This record belongs to a study of a mutant IDH1 vaccine in newly diagnosed glioma. Using immunoSEQ multiplex PCR, the repertoire was profiled, and TCRdb retains in-frame clones only, with some absent. The table includes roughly 45,000 clones, around 84% detected once.

The sequence was collected from a woman aged 18-29 years with glioma. Some clones in this sample may be carry-over from other donors' samples. The J gene is TRBJ1-4, the V gene TRBV29-1, with 9 bases matching TRBD1. The starting material was PBMCs, obtained from a glioma patient whose treatment included an IDH1 peptide vaccine. This chain's CDR3 is CSVEDPETGQGNEKLFF. CDR3 nucleotides: TGCAGCGTTGAAGATCCAGAGACGGGACAGGGTAATGAAAAACTGTTTTTT.